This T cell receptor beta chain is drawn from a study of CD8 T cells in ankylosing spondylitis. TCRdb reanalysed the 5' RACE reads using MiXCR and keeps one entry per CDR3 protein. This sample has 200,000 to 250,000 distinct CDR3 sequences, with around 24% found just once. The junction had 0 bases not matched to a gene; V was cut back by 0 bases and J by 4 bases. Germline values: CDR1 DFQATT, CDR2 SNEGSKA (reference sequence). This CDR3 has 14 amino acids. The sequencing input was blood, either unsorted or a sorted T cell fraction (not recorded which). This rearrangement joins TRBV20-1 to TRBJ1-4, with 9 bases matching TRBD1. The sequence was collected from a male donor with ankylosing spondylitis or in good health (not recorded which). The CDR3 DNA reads TGCAGTGCTAGAGAGACAGGGGGTAATGAAAAACTGTTTTTT. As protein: CSARETGGNEKLFF.